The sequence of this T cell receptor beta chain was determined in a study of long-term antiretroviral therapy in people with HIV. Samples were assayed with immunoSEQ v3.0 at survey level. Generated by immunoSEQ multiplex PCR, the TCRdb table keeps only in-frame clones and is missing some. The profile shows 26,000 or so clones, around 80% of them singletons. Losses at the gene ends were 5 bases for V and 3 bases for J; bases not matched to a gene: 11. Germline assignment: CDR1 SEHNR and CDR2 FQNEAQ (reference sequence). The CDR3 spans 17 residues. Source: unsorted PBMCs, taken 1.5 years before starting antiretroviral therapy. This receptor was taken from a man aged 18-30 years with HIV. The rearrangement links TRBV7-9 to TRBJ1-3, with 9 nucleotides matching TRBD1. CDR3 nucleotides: TGTGCCAGCAGCGAATCCTTGGACAGGGGCGATGGAAACACCATATATTTT. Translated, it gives CASSESLDRGDGNTIYF.